This T cell receptor beta chain was sequenced during a study of control samples from healthy donors and cancer patients. CDR1 SGHTA and CDR2 FQGNSA come from the germline V gene. Trimming removed 1 base from V and 6 bases from J; junction bases left unmatched: 12. The CDR3 length is 18 residues. Only in-frame clones appear in the TCRdb table, and some are missing; sequencing was by immunoSEQ multiplex PCR. Here the sample spans some 110,000 clones, 80% to 90% being singletons. This clonotype was obtained from a woman aged 45-60 years with colorectal cancer. Sequencing was performed on PBMCs. The chain recombines TRBV7-2 with TRBJ1-5, with TRBD1 matching over 10 bases. The CDR3 DNA sequence: TGTGCCAGCAGCTTAGGCCATCTGGGACAGGGGAGGGTTCAGCCCCAGCATTTT. Its translation: CASSLGHLGQGRVQPQHF.